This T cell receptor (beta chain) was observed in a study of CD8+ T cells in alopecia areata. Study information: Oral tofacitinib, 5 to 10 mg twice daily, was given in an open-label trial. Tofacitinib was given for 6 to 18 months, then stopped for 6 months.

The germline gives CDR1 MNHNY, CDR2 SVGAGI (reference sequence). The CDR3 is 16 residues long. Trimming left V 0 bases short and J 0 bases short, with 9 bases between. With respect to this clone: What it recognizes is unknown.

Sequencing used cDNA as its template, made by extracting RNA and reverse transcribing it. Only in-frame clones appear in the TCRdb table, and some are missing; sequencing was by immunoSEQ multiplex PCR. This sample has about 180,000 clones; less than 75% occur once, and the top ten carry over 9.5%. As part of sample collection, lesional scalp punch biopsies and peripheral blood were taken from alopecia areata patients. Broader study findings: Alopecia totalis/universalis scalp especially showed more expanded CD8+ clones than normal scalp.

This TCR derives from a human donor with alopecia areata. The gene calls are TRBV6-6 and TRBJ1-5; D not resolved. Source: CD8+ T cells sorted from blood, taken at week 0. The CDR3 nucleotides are TGTGCCAGCAGTTACTCGACCCGATATAGCAATCAGCCCCAGCATTTT. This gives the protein CASSYSTRYSNQPQHF.